This T cell receptor (beta chain) was identified in a study of shared clonotypes between healthy human individuals. Findings and limits, study-wide: Exclusively blood specimens were collected; tissue repertoires likely differ. Sequencing depth was expected to affect clonotype sharing among donors.

CDR1 KGHSH and CDR2 LQKENI come from the germline V gene. This CDR3 comprises 17 residues. V was clipped by 5 bases and J by 3 bases, with 17 bases between them. Worth noting for this clone: What it binds is not known.

Deep level was the assay's run setting. In the authors' workflow: Junction-only sequences without quality scores were provided by ImmunoSEQ, so filtering was different. Generated by immunoSEQ multiplex PCR, the TCRdb table keeps only in-frame clones and is missing some. The DNA was the basis for D and trimming; V, J and clone size are from that table. This sample yields 450,000 to 650,000 clones, of which around 78% are seen a single time; more than 10% belongs to the top ten. The chain recombines TRBV18 with TRBJ2-6; perhaps D is TRBD1 or TRBD2 (5 bases each). The sequence was collected from a woman aged 40 to 50 in good health. Some clones in this sample may be carry-over from other donors' samples. The sample taken for sequencing was PBMCs. As DNA, the CDR3 is TGTGCCAGCTCAGCCTCTACCAGGGACCTTGGGGCCAACGTCCTGACTTTC. Translation gives CASSASTRDLGANVLTF.